The entry below describes one T cell receptor beta chain. Its antigen remains unidentified. CDR1 SQVTM and CDR2 ANQGSEA come from the germline V gene. This CDR3 is built from 13 residues. V was trimmed by 3 bases and J by 6 bases, leaving 14 bases between them. The data were taken from a study of shared clonotypes between healthy human individuals. Study-wide findings and caveats: Clonotype sharing among donors was expected to depend on sequencing depth.

The method was immunoSEQ multiplex PCR; TCRdb's version includes in-frame clones alone and lacks a portion of them. The table has approximately 470,000 clones, around 80% seen once; the top ten hold around 12%. Recent acute infections and vaccinations were absent in the healthy HIV-negative adult donors. Each sample came from a Caucasian adult donor living in Nashville, Tennessee. When samples were unsorted, some 84 million PBMCs were used for genomic DNA. This clonotype originated in a woman in her thirties or forties in good health. Some clones in this sample may be carry-over from other donors' samples. The J gene is TRBJ1-2, the V gene TRBV29-1; D not resolved. Sequencing was done on a sample of PBMCs. This CDR3 is CSVETLYVDGYTF. DNA for the CDR3: TGCAGCGTTGAGACCTTATACGTAGATGGCTACACCTTC.